Here is one T cell receptor beta chain with its context. CDR1 is GTSNPN, CDR2 SVGIG, per germline (reference sequence). This CDR3 has 14 residues. Trimming shortened V by 0 bases and J by 1 base, and 9 bases separated the two germline ends. This entry comes from a study of blood T cell repertoires in COVID-19. Method: immunoSEQ multiplex PCR; TCRdb's copy keeps in-frame clones and lacks some. The sample contains approximately 250,000 clones, roughly 85% of which appear only once. The chain is built from TRBV30 and TRBJ1-2, with unresolved D. The source is a man in his fifties with COVID-19, enrolled during active disease. Sequenced sample: peripheral blood. The CDR3, as DNA: TGTGCCTGGAGTGTTGTTGCGAATAACTATGGCTACACCTTC. Its protein is CAWSVVANNYGYTF.